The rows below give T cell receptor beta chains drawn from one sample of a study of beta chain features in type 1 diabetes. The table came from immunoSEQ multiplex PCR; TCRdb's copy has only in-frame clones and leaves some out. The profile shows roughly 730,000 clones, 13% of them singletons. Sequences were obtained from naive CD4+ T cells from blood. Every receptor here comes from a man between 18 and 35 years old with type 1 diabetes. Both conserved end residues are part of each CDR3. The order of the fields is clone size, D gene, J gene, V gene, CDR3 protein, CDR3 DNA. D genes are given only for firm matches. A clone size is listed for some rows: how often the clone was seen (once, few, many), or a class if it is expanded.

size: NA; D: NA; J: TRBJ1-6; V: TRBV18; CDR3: CASSPEGNSPLHF; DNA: TGTGCCAGCTCACCAGAGGGTAATTCACCCCTCCACTTT
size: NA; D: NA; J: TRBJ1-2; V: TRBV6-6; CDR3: CASRPWGDGYTF; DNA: TGTGCCAGCAGACCCTGGGGGGACGGCTACACCTTC
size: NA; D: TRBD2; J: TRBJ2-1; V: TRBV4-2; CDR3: CASSSPGLAPIREQFF; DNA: TGTGCCAGCAGCTCACCGGGACTAGCCCCTATCCGTGAGCAGTTCTTC
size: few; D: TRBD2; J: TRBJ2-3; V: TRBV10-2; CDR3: CASRRTSGALSTDTQYF; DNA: TGCGCCAGCAGAAGGACTAGCGGGGCACTTAGCACAGATACGCAGTATTTT
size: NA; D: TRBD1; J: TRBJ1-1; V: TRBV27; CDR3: CASSSITGGTEAFF; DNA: TGTGCCAGCAGTTCCATCACAGGGGGGACTGAAGCTTTCTTT
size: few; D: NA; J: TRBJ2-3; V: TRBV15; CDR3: CATSRAPSGAWTDTQYF; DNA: TGTGCCACCAGCAGAGCCCCCTCGGGGGCATGGACAGATACGCAGTATTTT
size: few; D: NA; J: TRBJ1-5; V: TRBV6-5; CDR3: CASQGLSNQPQHF; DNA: TGTGCCAGCCAGGGGCTGAGCAATCAGCCCCAGCATTTT
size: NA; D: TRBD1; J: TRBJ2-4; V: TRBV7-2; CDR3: CASSPLVGGQGWDIQYF; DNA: TGTGCCAGCAGCCCTCTAGTAGGAGGACAGGGATGGGACATTCAGTACTTC
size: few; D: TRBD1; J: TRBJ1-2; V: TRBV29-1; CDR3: CSVEKDRGTGYTF; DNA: TGCAGCGTTGAAAAGGACAGGGGGACTGGCTACACCTTC
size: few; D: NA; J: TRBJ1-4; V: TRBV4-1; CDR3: CASSQAGTLNEKLFF; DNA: TGCGCCAGCAGCCAGGCCGGGACCTTAAATGAAAAACTGTTTTTT
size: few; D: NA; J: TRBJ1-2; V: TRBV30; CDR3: CAWSVKGRVGYGYTF; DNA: TGTGCCTGGAGTGTAAAGGGGAGAGTGGGCTATGGCTACACCTTC
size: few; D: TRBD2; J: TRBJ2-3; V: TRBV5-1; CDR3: CASSSGTTSTDTQYF; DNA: TGCGCCAGCAGCTCCGGGACTACCAGCACAGATACGCAGTATTTT
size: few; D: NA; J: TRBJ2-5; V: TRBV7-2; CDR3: CASSWGLSGRETQYF; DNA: TGTGCCAGCAGCTGGGGACTCTCAGGGAGGGAGACCCAGTACTTC
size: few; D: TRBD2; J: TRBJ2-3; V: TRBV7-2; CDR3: CASSPRTSGGVDPDTQYF; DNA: TGTGCCAGCAGCCCCCGGACTAGCGGGGGGGTGGATCCAGATACGCAGTATTTT
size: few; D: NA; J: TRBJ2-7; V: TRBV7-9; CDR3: CASSLIDEQYF; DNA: TGTGCCAGCAGCTTAATTGACGAGCAGTACTTC
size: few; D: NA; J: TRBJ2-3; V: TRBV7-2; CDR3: CASSSPEGVTDTQYF; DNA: TGTGCCAGCAGCTCCCCGGAGGGTGTCACAGATACGCAGTATTTT
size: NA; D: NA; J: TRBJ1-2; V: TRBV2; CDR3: CASTYHYGYTF; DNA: TGTGCCAGCACCTATCACTATGGCTACACCTTC
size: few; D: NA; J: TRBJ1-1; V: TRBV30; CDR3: CAWSFHSGAFF; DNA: TGTGCCTGGAGTTTCCACAGCGGAGCTTTCTTT
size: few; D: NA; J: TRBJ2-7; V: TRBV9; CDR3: CASSPGRLNHEQYF; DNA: TGTGCCAGCAGCCCAGGACGCTTGAACCACGAGCAGTACTTC
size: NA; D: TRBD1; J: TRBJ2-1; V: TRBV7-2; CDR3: CASSPRQGANEQFF; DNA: TGTGCCAGCAGCCCCCGACAGGGGGCTAATGAGCAGTTCTTC
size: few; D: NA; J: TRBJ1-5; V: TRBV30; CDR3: CAWSPGSNQPQHF; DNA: TGTGCCTGGAGTCCGGGAAGCAATCAGCCCCAGCATTTT
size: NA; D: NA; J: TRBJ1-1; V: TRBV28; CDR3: CASSFRRINTEAFF; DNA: TGTGCCAGCAGTTTTCGAAGGATAAACACTGAAGCTTTCTTT
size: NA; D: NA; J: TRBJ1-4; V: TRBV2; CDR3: CASSRTATNEKLFF; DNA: TGTGCCAGCAGTCGGACTGCAACTAATGAAAAACTGTTTTTT
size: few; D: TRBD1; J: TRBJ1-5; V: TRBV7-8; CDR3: CASSFGAGTAKYSNQPQHF; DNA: TGTGCCAGCAGCTTTGGCGCCGGGACAGCAAAATATAGCAATCAGCCCCAGCATTTT
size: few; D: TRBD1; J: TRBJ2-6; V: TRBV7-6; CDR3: CASSLVWRQGGSGANVLTF; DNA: TGTGCCAGCAGCTTAGTATGGAGACAGGGTGGCTCTGGGGCCAACGTCCTGACTTTC
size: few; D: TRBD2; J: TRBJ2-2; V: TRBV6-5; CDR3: CASSLRTSGAGELFF; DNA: TGTGCCAGCAGTCTCCGGACTAGCGGGGCCGGGGAGCTGTTTTTT
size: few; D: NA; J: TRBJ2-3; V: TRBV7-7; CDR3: CASSLAALDTQYF; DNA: TGTGCCAGCAGCTTGGCTGCACTGGATACGCAGTATTTT